The clone carrying this T cell receptor beta chain was seen many times. The data derive from a study of blood T cell repertoires in COVID-19. Germline CDR1 and CDR2: MNHEY and SMNVEV (reference sequence). The CDR3 spans 14 residues. V lost 5 bases, J lost 4 bases, and 15 bases lay in between. Authors' data handling: Reference gene primer amplification in the assay estimated nucleated cell counts. Repertoires were generated with immunoSEQ multiplex PCR, while TCRdb's copy carries only in-frame clones and drops some. V, J and clone size reflect that table, while D and trimming were determined from the DNA. The sample lists roughly 87,000 clones, 60% to 80% occurring once.

The rearrangement uses TRBV27 and TRBJ2-7; a possible D gene is TRBD2 (6 bases). This TCR derives from a woman aged 50 to 60 with acute or convalescent COVID-19. The specimen was peripheral blood. This chain's CDR3 is CASSPLGGRYEQYF. The CDR3 DNA reads TGTGCCAGCAGTCCCCTCGGGGGTAGGTACGAGCAGTACTTC.